This note documents a single TCR beta chain sequence. This sample is part of a study of shared clonotypes between healthy human individuals. At the deep level, the assay was run. Some clones are missing from TCRdb's copy, which holds only in-frame ones; the method was immunoSEQ multiplex PCR. Seen here are millions of clones, 90% to 95% observed once, and the top ten hold 0.39%. The length of the CDR3 is 13 residues. Germline CDR1 and CDR2: SGHTS and YDEGEE. Trimming took off 6 bases at V and 2 bases at J, with 9 bases between the two ends. The chain carries TRBV5-8 and TRBJ1-5; D gene uncertain. The sample taken for sequencing was naive CD4+ T cells from PBMCs. Subset here: CD45RA+ positively selected. This receptor was identified in a man aged 18-30 years in good health. Some clones in this sample may be carry-over from other donors' samples. CDR3 sequence reads: CASINRRNQPQHF. DNA for the CDR3: TGTGCCAGCATCAATCGACGCAATCAGCCCCAGCATTTT.